These T cell receptor beta chains were read from a single sample in a study of PD-1 blockade in classical Hodgkin lymphoma. Sequencing used immunoSEQ multiplex PCR; TCRdb keeps in-frame clones, though not all of them. The sample records around 4,900 clones, 75% to 85% being singletons. Sequenced here: CD4+ T cells from blood, sampled before the fourth cycle of nivolumab. These TCRs come from a human donor with classical Hodgkin lymphoma. CDR3s include the opening cysteine and the closing phenylalanine or tryptophan. The order of the fields is clone size, V gene, J gene, D gene, CDR3 protein, CDR3 DNA. D genes are given only for firm matches. Size values are once, few and many counts, or a class for expanded clones, and some rows have none.

.	TRBV28	TRBJ1-2	TRBD1	CASGQGAYGYTF	TGTGCCAGCGGACAGGGTGCCTATGGCTACACCTTC
.	TRBV27	TRBJ2-7	.	CASGTGYEQYF	TGTGCCAGCGGGACCGGGTACGAGCAGTACTTC
few	TRBV2	TRBJ1-6	.	CASSGAQNSPLHF	TGTGCCAGCAGTGGGGCGCAGAATTCACCCCTCCACTTT
few	TRBV5-6	TRBJ2-7	TRBD2	CASSLIGGSSYEQYF	TGTGCCAGCAGCTTGATTGGCGGGAGCTCCTACGAGCAGTACTTC
.	TRBV5-4	TRBJ2-3	TRBD1	CASSLAGRQGSEDTQYF	TGTGCCAGCAGCTTGGCCGGGAGACAGGGGTCGGAAGATACGCAGTATTTT
.	TRBV2	TRBJ1-2	TRBD1	CASRRGDRGRYGYTF	TGTGCCAGCAGGCGGGGGGACAGGGGAAGGTATGGCTACACCTTC
.	TRBV10-3	TRBJ2-3	TRBD1	CAIAQGARTDTQYF	TGTGCCATCGCCCAGGGGGCCCGCACAGATACGCAGTATTTT
few	TRBV6-1	TRBJ1-6	.	CASSDGYSPLHF	TGTGCCAGCAGTGATGGATATTCACCCCTCCACTTT
.	TRBV2	TRBJ1-4	.	CASRSDRIEKLFF	TGTGCCAGCAGGTCCGACAGAATTGAAAAACTGTTTTTT
.	TRBV11-2	TRBJ1-2	.	CASSFRGGGYGYTF	TGTGCCAGCAGTTTTAGGGGCGGTGGCTATGGCTACACCTTC
.	TRBV4-3	TRBJ2-3	.	CASSQSGSRGADTQYF	TGCGCCAGCAGCCAATCAGGGTCCAGGGGTGCAGATACGCAGTATTTT
.	TRBV7-9	TRBJ1-5	.	CASSLGMTANQPQHF	TGTGCCAGCAGCTTAGGTATGACTGCGAATCAGCCCCAGCATTTT
.	TRBV4-3	TRBJ1-2	.	CASSQDTGANYGYTF	TGCGCCAGCAGCCAAGACACGGGAGCTAACTATGGCTACACCTTC
once	TRBV29-1	TRBJ2-3	TRBD2	CSVEDLAGITDTQYF	TGCAGCGTTGAAGATCTAGCGGGGATCACAGATACGCAGTATTTT
.	TRBV11-2	TRBJ2-2	.	CASSLARAPNTGELFF	TGTGCCAGCAGCTTAGCCAGGGCCCCCAACACCGGGGAGCTGTTTTTT
.	TRBV28	TRBJ2-7	.	CASQTPVGGLKYEQYF	TGTGCCAGCCAAACTCCTGTGGGGGGGCTCAAATACGAGCAGTACTTC
.	TRBV29-1	TRBJ1-1	TRBD1	CSVGQGNTEAFF	TGCAGCGTGGGACAGGGGAACACTGAAGCTTTCTTT
.	TRBV2	TRBJ1-2	.	CASSTENYGYTF	TGTGCCAGCAGTACAGAAAACTATGGCTACACCTTC
.	TRBV30	TRBJ2-6	.	CAWSSRANVLTF	TGTGCCTGGAGTTCGCGGGCCAACGTCCTGACTTTC
.	TRBV5-6	TRBJ2-7	.	CASSVRTGRVYEQYF	TGTGCCAGCAGCGTGCGGACAGGGAGGGTCTACGAGCAGTACTTC
large	TRBV28	TRBJ2-7	.	CASSFFGNSYEQYF	TGTGCCAGCAGTTTTTTTGGGAACTCCTACGAGCAGTACTTC
.	TRBV4-3	TRBJ2-7	TRBD1	CASSQAPGTGGSYEQYF	TGCGCCAGCAGCCAAGCCCCCGGGACAGGGGGATCCTACGAGCAGTACTTC
.	TRBV19	TRBJ1-1	.	CASSGGETTNTEAFF	TGTGCCAGTAGTGGGGGGGAGACAACCAACACTGAAGCTTTCTTT
.	TRBV10-1	TRBJ2-2	.	CASSSRETGELFF	TGCGCCAGCAGTTCCCGGGAGACCGGGGAGCTGTTTTTT
.	TRBV7-9	TRBJ2-2	TRBD1	CASKQGASHFVGELFF	TGTGCCAGTAAACAGGGGGCCAGCCATTTTGTCGGGGAGCTGTTTTTT
.	TRBV28	TRBJ1-4	TRBD1	CASRSGGTEDEKLFF	TGTGCCAGCCGATCAGGGGGGACAGAGGATGAAAAACTGTTTTTT
.	TRBV7-2	TRBJ1-1	.	CASSSRRSEAFF	TGTGCCAGCAGCTCGCGGCGGTCTGAAGCTTTCTTT
.	TRBV30	TRBJ2-3	TRBD2	CAWSTQRGGNF	TGTGCCTGGAGTACCCAGCGGGGAGGAAATTTT
.	TRBV10-2	TRBJ1-5	TRBD1	CASRGTVNQPQHF	TGCGCCAGCAGGGGGACAGTAAATCAGCCCCAGCATTTT
few	TRBV11-2	TRBJ1-1	TRBD1	CASSISGGSNTEAFF	TGTGCCAGCAGCATCTCAGGGGGATCGAACACTGAAGCTTTCTTT
few	TRBV2	TRBJ1-2	.	CASSRQFLGYGYTF	TGTGCCAGCAGTCGACAGTTCCTAGGCTATGGCTACACCTTC
.	TRBV18	TRBJ2-5	.	CASSPQGTQYF	TGTGCCAGCTCACCCCAGGGAACCCAGTACTTC
.	TRBV2	TRBJ2-3	.	CASSTDWSYTQYF	TGTGCCAGCAGCACGGACTGGAGCTATACGCAGTATTTT
.	TRBV4-1	TRBJ1-1	.	CASSQAGSGSTEAFF	TGCGCCAGCAGCCAAGCCGGATCCGGAAGCACTGAAGCTTTCTTT
.	TRBV5-1	TRBJ2-2	TRBD2	CASRSSGGNTGELFF	TGCGCCAGCAGATCCAGCGGGGGAAACACCGGGGAGCTGTTTTTT
few	TRBV19	TRBJ1-5	.	CASNTYSNQPQHF	TGTGCCAGTAACACTTATAGCAATCAGCCCCAGCATTTT
.	TRBV7-7	TRBJ2-1	TRBD1	CASSLTPGQPYNGQFF	TGTGCTAGCAGCTTGACCCCGGGACAGCCCTACAATGGGCAGTTCTTC
.	TRBV7-2	TRBJ2-7	.	CASSFGKRGKPYEQYF	TGTGCCAGCAGCTTTGGTAAACGGGGGAAACCCTACGAGCAGTACTTC
.	TRBV10-1	TRBJ1-5	.	CASSARGFSNQPQHF	TGCGCCAGCAGTGCAAGAGGTTTTAGCAATCAGCCCCAGCATTTT
once	TRBV19	TRBJ2-7	.	CASSWGEAYEQYF	TGTGCCAGTAGCTGGGGGGAGGCCTACGAGCAGTACTTC
.	TRBV11-1	TRBJ1-1	.	CASSLEYSNTEAFF	TGTGCCAGCAGCTTAGAGTACAGCAACACTGAAGCTTTCTTT
.	TRBV7-3	TRBJ2-3	TRBD2	CASSLWGGSTDTQYF	TGTGCCAGCAGCTTATGGGGGGGAAGCACAGATACGCAGTATTTT
.	TRBV27	TRBJ1-5	TRBD1	CASSPDRAAGGQPQHF	TGTGCCAGCAGTCCGGACAGGGCAGCTGGGGGTCAGCCCCAGCATTTT
.	TRBV18	TRBJ1-1	.	CASSPQGLNTEAFF	TGTGCCAGCTCACCACAAGGTCTGAACACTGAAGCTTTCTTT
.	TRBV27	TRBJ1-2	.	CASSLSPWGAVRGYTF	TGTGCCAGCAGTTTATCGCCTTGGGGGGCAGTGAGAGGCTACACCTTC
few	TRBV20-1	TRBJ1-1	.	CSAVETGAFF	TGCAGTGCCGTCGAAACTGGAGCTTTCTTT
few	TRBV28	TRBJ1-1	.	CASKTGLNTEAFF	TGTGCCAGCAAAACAGGGCTGAACACTGAAGCTTTCTTT
.	TRBV2	TRBJ2-5	.	CASNELEGETQYF	TGTGCCAGCAACGAACTGGAAGGCGAGACCCAGTACTTC
.	TRBV4-3	TRBJ1-1	.	CASSQAGSGAFF	TGCGCCAGCAGCCAAGCGGGCAGCGGGGCTTTCTTT
.	TRBV28	TRBJ1-5	TRBD1	CASSSLQGGLNQPQHF	TGTGCCAGCAGTTCCTTACAGGGGGGACTCAATCAGCCCCAGCATTTT
.	TRBV18	TRBJ1-1	.	CASSLRDVEAFF	TGTGCCAGCTCACTCCGGGACGTTGAAGCTTTCTTT
few	TRBV28	TRBJ1-5	.	CATLSPATQPQHF	TGTGCTACCCTATCCCCGGCGACCCAGCCCCAGCATTTT